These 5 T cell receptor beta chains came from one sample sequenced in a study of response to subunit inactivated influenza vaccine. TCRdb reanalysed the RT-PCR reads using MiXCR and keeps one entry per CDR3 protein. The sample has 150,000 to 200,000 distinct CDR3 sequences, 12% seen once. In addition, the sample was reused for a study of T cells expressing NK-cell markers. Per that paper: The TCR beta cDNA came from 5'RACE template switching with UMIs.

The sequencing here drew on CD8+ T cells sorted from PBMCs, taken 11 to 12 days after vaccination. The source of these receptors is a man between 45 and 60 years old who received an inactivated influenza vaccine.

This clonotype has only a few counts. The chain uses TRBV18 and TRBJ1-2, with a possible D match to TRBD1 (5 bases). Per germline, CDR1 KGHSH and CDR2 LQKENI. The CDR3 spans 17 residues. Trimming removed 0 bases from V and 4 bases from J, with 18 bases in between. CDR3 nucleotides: TGTGCCAGCTCACCACCGATACCCGGGGGTGACGCCTATGGCTACACCTTC. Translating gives CASSPPIPGGDAYGYTF. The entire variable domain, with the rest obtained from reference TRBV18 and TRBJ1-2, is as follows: NAGVMQNPRHLVRRRGQEARLRCSPMKGHSHVYWYRQLPEEGLKFMVYLQKENIIDESGMPKERFSAEFPKEGPSILRIQQVVRGDSAAYFCASSPPIPGGDAYGYTFGSGTRLTVV.

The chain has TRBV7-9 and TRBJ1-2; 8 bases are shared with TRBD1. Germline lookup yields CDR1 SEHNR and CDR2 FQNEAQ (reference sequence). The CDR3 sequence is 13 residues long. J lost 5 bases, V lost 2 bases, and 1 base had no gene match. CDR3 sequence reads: CASSLTGGYGYTF. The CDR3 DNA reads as TGTGCCAGCAGCTTAACAGGGGGGTATGGCTACACCTTC.

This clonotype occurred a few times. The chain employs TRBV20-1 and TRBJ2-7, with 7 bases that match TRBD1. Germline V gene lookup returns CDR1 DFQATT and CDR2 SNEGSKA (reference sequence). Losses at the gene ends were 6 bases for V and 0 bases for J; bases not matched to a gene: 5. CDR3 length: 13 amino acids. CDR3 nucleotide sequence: TGCAGTGCACCGGACAGGAGCTCCTACGAGCAGTACTTC. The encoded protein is CSAPDRSSYEQYF.

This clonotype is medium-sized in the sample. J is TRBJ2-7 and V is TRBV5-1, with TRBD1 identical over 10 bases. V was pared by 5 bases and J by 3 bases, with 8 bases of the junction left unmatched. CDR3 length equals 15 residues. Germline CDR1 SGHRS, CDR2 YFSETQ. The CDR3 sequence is CASRAGTGVLYEQYF. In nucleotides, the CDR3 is TGCGCCAGCAGGGCCGGGACAGGGGTTCTCTACGAGCAGTACTTC.

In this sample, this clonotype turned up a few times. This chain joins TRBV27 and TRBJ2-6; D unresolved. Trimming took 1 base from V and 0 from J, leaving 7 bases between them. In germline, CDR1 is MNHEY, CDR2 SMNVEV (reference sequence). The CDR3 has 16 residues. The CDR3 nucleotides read TGTGCCAGCAGTTTATTACAGAGCTCTGGGGCCAACGTCCTGACTTTC. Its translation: CASSLLQSSGANVLTF.